The rows below give T cell receptor beta chains drawn from one sample of a study of beta chain features in type 1 diabetes. Method: immunoSEQ multiplex PCR; TCRdb's copy keeps in-frame clones and lacks some. The top ten clones hold 0.02% to 0.025% of a sample with under 900,000 clones, 15% to 20% of them seen once. Source material: naive CD4+ T cells from blood. The receptors stem from a woman younger than 30 in good health. The CDR3 runs from the conserved cysteine through the conserved F or W. Each record gives: J gene, clone size, V gene, D gene, CDR3 protein, CDR3 DNA. D genes are given only for firm matches. Size is omitted from some rows. Given values are once, few, many or a class for expanded clones.

j_gene: TRBJ1-2; abundance: NA; v_gene: TRBV25-1; d_gene: NA; CDR3aa: CASSESSRGDGYTF; CDR3nt: TGTGCCAGCAGTGAATCGAGCCGAGGGGATGGCTACACCTTC
j_gene: TRBJ2-7; abundance: NA; v_gene: TRBV20-1; d_gene: NA; CDR3aa: CSAKSPYEQYF; CDR3nt: TGCAGTGCTAAGAGTCCCTACGAGCAGTACTTC
j_gene: TRBJ2-4; abundance: once; v_gene: TRBV6-5; d_gene: NA; CDR3aa: CASSYDGPGGNIQYF; CDR3nt: TGTGCCAGCAGCTACGATGGTCCAGGGGGGAACATTCAGTACTTC
j_gene: TRBJ1-2; abundance: few; v_gene: TRBV7-8; d_gene: NA; CDR3aa: CASSHGPINYGYTF; CDR3nt: TGTGCCAGCAGCCACGGACCGATTAACTATGGCTACACCTTC
j_gene: TRBJ1-5; abundance: NA; v_gene: TRBV4-1; d_gene: NA; CDR3aa: CASSQDQAQPQHF; CDR3nt: TGCGCCAGCAGCCAGGACCAGGCTCAGCCCCAGCATTTT
j_gene: TRBJ2-1; abundance: few; v_gene: TRBV5-1; d_gene: TRBD2; CDR3aa: CASSRTSGSVREQFF; CDR3nt: TGCGCCAGCAGCCGGACTAGCGGGAGTGTCCGTGAGCAGTTCTTC
j_gene: TRBJ2-3; abundance: NA; v_gene: TRBV7-2; d_gene: NA; CDR3aa: CASSRDRLTDTQYF; CDR3nt: TGTGCCAGCAGCCGAGACCGTCTCACAGATACGCAGTATTTT
j_gene: TRBJ2-1; abundance: few; v_gene: TRBV6-4; d_gene: TRBD1; CDR3aa: CASSEVGQAYNEQFF; CDR3nt: TGTGCCAGCAGTGAAGTCGGACAGGCCTACAATGAGCAGTTCTTC
j_gene: TRBJ2-7; abundance: NA; v_gene: TRBV19; d_gene: TRBD2; CDR3aa: CATQLAGGSYEQYF; CDR3nt: TGTGCCACCCAGTTAGCGGGAGGCTCCTACGAGCAGTACTTC
j_gene: TRBJ1-4; abundance: NA; v_gene: TRBV7-8; d_gene: NA; CDR3aa: CASSLNVGGREKLFF; CDR3nt: TGTGCCAGCAGCCTAAACGTTGGGGGGAGGGAAAAACTGTTTTTT
j_gene: TRBJ1-1; abundance: NA; v_gene: TRBV27; d_gene: NA; CDR3aa: CASSFGLGNTEAFF; CDR3nt: TGTGCCAGCAGTTTTGGGTTAGGGAACACTGAAGCTTTCTTT
j_gene: TRBJ2-3; abundance: few; v_gene: TRBV28; d_gene: NA; CDR3aa: CASSSPLLDTQYF; CDR3nt: TGTGCCAGCAGTTCTCCCCTCTTAGATACGCAGTATTTT
j_gene: TRBJ2-1; abundance: few; v_gene: TRBV5-1; d_gene: TRBD2; CDR3aa: CASSTYPTSGRSGVGNEQFF; CDR3nt: TGCGCCAGCAGCACTTACCCTACTAGCGGGAGATCTGGAGTAGGCAATGAGCAGTTCTTC
j_gene: TRBJ2-1; abundance: NA; v_gene: TRBV28; d_gene: NA; CDR3aa: CASTTSGNEQFF; CDR3nt: TGTGCCAGCACTACTTCAGGGAATGAGCAGTTCTTC
j_gene: TRBJ2-5; abundance: few; v_gene: TRBV11-2; d_gene: TRBD1; CDR3aa: CASSSLTGVQQETQYF; CDR3nt: TGTGCCAGCAGCTCACTTACAGGGGTTCAACAAGAGACCCAGTACTTC
j_gene: TRBJ2-1; abundance: NA; v_gene: TRBV28; d_gene: TRBD2; CDR3aa: CASSLWASGKTNEQFF; CDR3nt: TGTGCCAGCAGTTTATGGGCTAGCGGAAAAACCAATGAGCAGTTCTTC
j_gene: TRBJ1-5; abundance: NA; v_gene: TRBV6-1; d_gene: NA; CDR3aa: CASSERWQGSQPQHF; CDR3nt: TGTGCCAGCAGTGAACGATGGCAGGGGAGTCAGCCCCAGCATTTT
j_gene: TRBJ2-1; abundance: NA; v_gene: TRBV19; d_gene: NA; CDR3aa: CASSIGRRYTIDYNEQFF; CDR3nt: TGTGCCAGTAGTATAGGACGGAGGTACACCATAGACTACAATGAGCAGTTCTTC
j_gene: TRBJ2-5; abundance: NA; v_gene: TRBV5-1; d_gene: NA; CDR3aa: CASSLGFEAGETQYF; CDR3nt: TGCGCCAGCAGCTTGGGGTTTGAGGCAGGGGAGACCCAGTACTTC
j_gene: TRBJ1-5; abundance: few; v_gene: TRBV6-5; d_gene: NA; CDR3aa: CASSTGTFNQPQHF; CDR3nt: TGTGCCAGCAGCACAGGGACTTTCAATCAGCCCCAGCATTTT
j_gene: TRBJ2-1; abundance: NA; v_gene: TRBV7-2; d_gene: NA; CDR3aa: CASSLVSVSYNEQFF; CDR3nt: TGTGCCAGCAGCTTAGTAAGCGTGTCCTACAATGAGCAGTTCTTC
j_gene: TRBJ2-2; abundance: NA; v_gene: TRBV2; d_gene: NA; CDR3aa: CASSSTLATNTGELFF; CDR3nt: TGTGCCAGCAGCTCTACCCTAGCAACGAACACCGGGGAGCTGTTTTTT
j_gene: TRBJ2-1; abundance: NA; v_gene: TRBV19; d_gene: TRBD1; CDR3aa: CASSPRRTGNEQFF; CDR3nt: TGTGCCAGTAGTCCCAGAAGGACAGGGAATGAGCAGTTCTTC
j_gene: TRBJ2-4; abundance: NA; v_gene: TRBV28; d_gene: NA; CDR3aa: CASSLPGTSKFVQYF; CDR3nt: TGTGCCAGCAGCCTCCCCGGGACATCCAAGTTTGTTCAGTACTTC
j_gene: TRBJ1-1; abundance: few; v_gene: TRBV6-5; d_gene: NA; CDR3aa: CASSYSRVNTEAFF; CDR3nt: TGTGCCAGCAGTTACAGTCGGGTTAACACTGAAGCTTTCTTT
j_gene: TRBJ2-5; abundance: NA; v_gene: TRBV2; d_gene: TRBD1; CDR3aa: CASSEVLGQKETQYF; CDR3nt: TGTGCCAGCAGTGAAGTGTTGGGACAGAAAGAGACCCAGTACTTC
j_gene: TRBJ2-3; abundance: few; v_gene: TRBV7-2; d_gene: NA; CDR3aa: CASSLGVATDTQYF; CDR3nt: TGTGCCAGCAGCTTAGGGGTAGCCACAGATACGCAGTATTTT
j_gene: TRBJ1-3; abundance: few; v_gene: TRBV25-1; d_gene: NA; CDR3aa: CASSNPGDGNTIYF; CDR3nt: TGTGCCAGCAGTAACCCGGGGGACGGAAACACCATATATTTT
j_gene: TRBJ2-7; abundance: few; v_gene: TRBV7-2; d_gene: NA; CDR3aa: CASSLKAGMNEQYF; CDR3nt: TGTGCCAGCAGCTTGAAGGCAGGGATGAACGAGCAGTACTTC
j_gene: TRBJ2-3; abundance: few; v_gene: TRBV6-5; d_gene: TRBD2; CDR3aa: CASSLTSRSTDTQYF; CDR3nt: TGTGCCAGCAGCCTGACTAGCAGAAGCACAGATACGCAGTATTTT
j_gene: TRBJ2-5; abundance: NA; v_gene: TRBV28; d_gene: NA; CDR3aa: CASSLTPGQETQYF; CDR3nt: TGTGCCAGCAGTTTAACCCCGGGGCAAGAGACCCAGTACTTC
j_gene: TRBJ2-1; abundance: NA; v_gene: TRBV6-5; d_gene: NA; CDR3aa: CASSTRPNEQFF; CDR3nt: TGTGCCAGCAGTACCAGACCTAATGAGCAGTTCTTC
j_gene: TRBJ1-5; abundance: few; v_gene: TRBV28; d_gene: NA; CDR3aa: CASSPTTGSNQPQHF; CDR3nt: TGTGCCAGCAGTCCGACCACAGGGTCCAATCAGCCCCAGCATTTT